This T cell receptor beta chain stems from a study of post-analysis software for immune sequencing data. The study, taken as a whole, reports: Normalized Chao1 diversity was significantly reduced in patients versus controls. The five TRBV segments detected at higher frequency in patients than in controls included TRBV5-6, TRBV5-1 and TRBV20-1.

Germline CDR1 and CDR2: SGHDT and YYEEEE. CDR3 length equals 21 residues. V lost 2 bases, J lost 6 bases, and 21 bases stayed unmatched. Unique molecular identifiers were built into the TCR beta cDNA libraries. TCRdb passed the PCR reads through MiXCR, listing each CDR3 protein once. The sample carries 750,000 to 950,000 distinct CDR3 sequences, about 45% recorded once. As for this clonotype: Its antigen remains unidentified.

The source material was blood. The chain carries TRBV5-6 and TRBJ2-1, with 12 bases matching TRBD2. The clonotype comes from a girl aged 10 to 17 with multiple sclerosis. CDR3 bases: TGTGCCAGCAGCTTTATCCTGACTAGCGGGAGTTGGGGCCTCCTGGGCAATGAGCAGTTCTTC. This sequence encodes CASSFILTSGSWGLLGNEQFF.